The present TCR beta chain was sequenced within a study of human T cells and chemical hapten exposure. As the library was built, unique molecular identifiers were attached to individual cDNA molecules. TCRdb reanalysed the RACE reads using MiXCR and keeps one entry per CDR3 protein. The sample has approximately 180,000 distinct CDR3 sequences, 25% to 35% seen once. The sample holds a few counts of this clonotype. The antigen remains unidentified. Study outcomes and limitations: Every donor had alopecia, and their immune response may therefore differ from healthy people's. Expanded TCR sets contained significantly more large CDR3 similarity clusters than controls. Patch test score was positively correlated with the counts of TCRs that had expanded at PT1.

The CDR3 is 16 residues long. In germline, CDR1 is SGHTA, CDR2 FQGNSA. J gave up 8 bases and V 5 bases, and 10 bases lay outside the gene matches. Time point described: pre-sensitization, week 0. This sample's treatment: therapeutic diphenylcyclopropenone sensitization with weekly scalp DPC. The input for sequencing was whole blood, taken in connection with sensitization to the hapten diphenylcyclopropenone (DPC). The TCR was taken from a woman in her thirties with alopecia areata. Some clones in this sample may be carry-over from other donors' samples. V usage is TRBV7-2 and J usage is TRBJ1-4; 11 positions agree with TRBD1. The CDR3 nucleotides read TGTGCCAGCAGCCCGAGCCGGGACAGGGGGAGGGAAAAACTGTTTTTT. Translation: CASSPSRDRGREKLFF.